This TCR beta chain came from a study of blood T cells in healthy people across ages. Study context: Roughly one uniquely barcoded beta molecule per two T cells was captured. Study-wide results and limits: Per million T cells, TCR beta diversity dropped about linearly as age rose.

CDR3 length: 17 amino acids. V lost 1 base, J lost 2 bases, and 16 bases lay in between. The germline V gene has CDR1 LGHDT and CDR2 YNNKEL (reference sequence). About this clonotype: Its antigen is undetermined.

The authors ran a second PCR of about 6 to 11 cycles using a sample-barcoded 5' primer and a J-beta primer mix. Each cDNA molecule received a tag from a template-switch adaptor that had 12 random nucleotides. TCRdb used MiXCR to reprocess the 5' RACE reads, holding one entry per CDR3 protein. The data hold about 1,500,000 distinct CDR3 sequences, with about 30% observed a single time. The TCR comes from a woman aged 25 to 39 in good health. Sequenced material: blood. This chain uses TRBV3-1 with TRBJ2-3; D might be TRBD2 (7 bases). In nucleotides, the CDR3 is TGTGCCAGCAGCCAAGGGGGGCGCGGGGGATACACAGATACGCAGTATTTT. Its protein product is CASSQGGRGGYTDTQYF.